Below are 11 T cell receptor beta chains sequenced from a single sample in a study of blood T cells in healthy people across ages. For the second PCR, which ran for about 7 to 11 cycles, a sample-barcoded 5' primer and a J-beta primer mix were used. TCRdb processed the 5' RACE reads anew with MiXCR; each CDR3 protein has one entry. Altogether under 2,000,000 distinct CDR3 sequences are present, about 49% being singletons, with the ten largest covering less than 2.5%. The sample consisted of blood. The receptors derive from a woman aged 40 to 50 in good health.

This chain links TRBV9 with TRBJ2-7; tentatively, D is TRBD2 (6 bases). CDR1 and CDR2 from the germline V gene are SGDLS and YYNGEE. The ends were cut back, 2 bases at V and 0 bases at J, with 12 bases in the middle. This CDR3 has 15 residues. The CDR3: CASSVAAGGSYEQYF. The DNA of the CDR3 is TGTGCCAGCAGCGTTGCAGCGGGTGGCTCCTACGAGCAGTACTTC.

The chain carries TRBV27 and TRBJ1-6, with D unclear. The CDR3 runs 12 residues. The germline V and J ends were trimmed by 6 bases and 8 bases, with 8 bases remaining between them. In germline, CDR1 is MNHEY, CDR2 SMNVEV (reference sequence). DNA for the CDR3: TGTGCCAGCAGCCTGCTAGATTCACCCCTCCACTTT. Translated, it gives CASSLLDSPLHF.

V and J are TRBV7-2 and TRBJ2-5, with D unclear. Germline V CDR1 and CDR2: SGHTA, FQGNSA. The CDR3 length is 15 residues. Trimming left V 8 bases short and J 4 bases short, with 20 bases between. The CDR3 is CASARSVGRAETQYF. CDR3 nucleotide sequence: TGTGCCAGCGCGCGTTCGGTCGGCCGGGCAGAGACCCAGTACTTC. Full variable domain (outside the CDR3, taken from reference TRBV7-2 and TRBJ2-5): GAGVSQSPSNKVTEKGKDVELRCDPISGHTALYWYRQSLGQGLEFLIYFQGNSAPDKSGLPSDRFSAERTGGSVSTLTIQRTQQEDSAVYLCASARSVGRAETQYFGPGTRLLVL.

In its sample, this clonotype was seen a few times. The chain is built from TRBV7-9 and TRBJ2-7; D is perhaps TRBD2 (5 bases). V lost 3 bases and J 4 bases, leaving 13 bases between the germline ends. This CDR3 is 14 amino acids long. Germline-derived CDR1 and CDR2 are SEHNR and FQNEAQ (reference sequence). This chain's CDR3 is CASSFRGEQYEQYF. The CDR3 nucleotides are TGTGCCAGCAGCTTTCGGGGAGAACAGTACGAGCAGTACTTC.

This clonotype has only a few counts. V usage is TRBV7-8 and J usage is TRBJ2-7; tentative D call: TRBD1 (6 bases). V gave up 5 bases and J gave up 1 base, with 12 bases separating them. Germline V gene lookup returns CDR1 SGHVS and CDR2 FQNEAQ. The CDR3 sequence is 14 residues long. Here the CDR3 reads CASSVPGASYEQYF. CDR3 bases: TGTGCCAGCAGCGTCCCAGGGGCGTCCTACGAGCAGTACTTC.

This clonotype was picked up a small number of times. The rearrangement links TRBV9 to TRBJ2-1; TRBD2 matches at 10 bases. With 4 bases clipped from V and 0 bases from J, the junction kept 10 bases outside the gene matches. The CDR3 spans 18 residues. CDR1 SGDLS and CDR2 YYNGEE come from the germline V gene. In DNA form, the CDR3 reads TGTGCCAGCAGCCCTCTCAAAAGCGGGGGGGCCTCCTACAATGAGCAGTTCTTC. Protein sequence: CASSPLKSGGASYNEQFF.

This chain joins TRBV20-1 and TRBJ2-7; TRBD1 matches at 11 bases. The junction had 11 bases not matched to a gene; V was cut back by 6 bases and J by 4 bases. The germline V gene has CDR1 DFQATT and CDR2 SNEGSKA (reference sequence). The length of the CDR3 is 15 residues. CDR3 sequence reads: CSANFAGQGVYEQYF. In DNA form, the CDR3 reads TGCAGTGCAAACTTCGCGGGACAGGGGGTATACGAGCAGTACTTC.

V usage is TRBV5-1 and J usage is TRBJ1-1, with TRBD1 matching over 7 bases. The V gene's germline CDR1 is SGHRS and CDR2 YFSETQ. V lost 0 bases and J lost 3; bases outside the gene matches: 5. The CDR3 extends over 15 amino acids. The CDR3 here is CASSLDRGKDTEAFF. DNA for the CDR3: TGCGCCAGCAGCTTGGACAGGGGTAAGGACACTGAAGCTTTCTTT.

DNA of the CDR3: TGCAGTGCTCCGCGGGGGGGGAGGTACAATGAGCAGTTCTTC. Translating gives CSAPRGGRYNEQFF. The gene calls are TRBV20-1 and TRBJ2-1; TRBD2 aligns across 9 bases. The CDR3 extends over 14 amino acids. Per the germline V gene, CDR1 is DFQATT and CDR2 is SNEGSKA (reference sequence). V lost 5 bases, J lost 4 bases, and 6 bases stayed unmatched.

The chain uses TRBV20-1 and TRBJ2-1; 13 nucleotides match TRBD2. After removal of 1 base from V and 7 bases from J, the junction contained 7 bases not matched to a gene. Per germline, CDR1 DFQATT and CDR2 SNEGSKA (reference sequence). The CDR3 has 16 residues. CDR3 amino acids: CSARGPTSGRRNEQFF. CDR3 in DNA: TGCAGTGCTAGAGGTCCGACTAGCGGGAGGCGGAATGAGCAGTTCTTC.

The gene calls are TRBV11-2 and TRBJ2-5; D is ambiguous. The germline V and J ends were trimmed by 5 bases and 1 base, with 11 bases remaining between them. The germline gives CDR1 SGHAT, CDR2 FQNNGV. This CDR3 spans 14 amino acids. This CDR3 reads CASSHSRTQETQYF. The CDR3 DNA follows: TGTGCCAGCAGCCACAGCCGAACCCAAGAGACCCAGTACTTC.